Below, 18 T cell receptor beta chains from the same sample are listed, as sequenced in a study of control samples from healthy donors and cancer patients. Using immunoSEQ multiplex PCR, the repertoire was profiled, and TCRdb retains in-frame clones only, with some absent. The sample has approximately 170,000 clones; around nine tenths are singletons. Sequenced sample: blood. These receptors were collected from a woman in her twenties or thirties in good health.

The chain recombines TRBV28 with TRBJ1-5; unclear D gene. V lost 5 bases to trimming and J lost 0 bases, with 8 bases between them. Germline assignment: CDR1 MDHEN and CDR2 SYDVKM. The CDR3 contains 14 residues. The CDR3 loop is CASSEGYSNQPQHF. The CDR3 DNA sequence: TGTGCCAGCAGTGAAGGCTATAGCAATCAGCCCCAGCATTTT. The complete variable domain, with remaining parts taken from reference TRBV28 and TRBJ1-5, reads DVKVTQSSRYLVKRTGEKVFLECVQDMDHENMFWYRQDPGLGLRLIYFSYDVKMKEKGDIPEGYSVSREKKERFSLILESASTNQTSMYLCASSEGYSNQPQHFGDGTRLSIL.

The J gene is TRBJ2-1, the V gene TRBV9; D possibly corresponds to TRBD2 (6 bases). CDR3 length equals 15 residues. CDR1 and CDR2 (germline): SGDLS, YYNGEE. V gave up 4 bases and J gave up 7 bases, with 18 bases separating them. This CDR3 reads CASSPVYGGRNEQFF. The DNA of the CDR3 is TGTGCCAGCAGCCCCGTCTATGGGGGGAGGAATGAGCAGTTCTTC. The full variable domain, with the rest looked up from reference TRBV9 and TRBJ2-1, is DSGVTQTPKHLITATGQRVTLRCSPRSGDLSVYWYQQSLDQGLQFLIQYYNGEERAKGNILERFSAQQFPDLHSELNLSSLELGDSALYFCASSPVYGGRNEQFFGPGTRLTVL.

The chain links TRBV6-2 or TRBV6-3 to TRBJ1-1; D is perhaps TRBD1 (6 bases). The CDR3 is 15 residues long. The germline gives CDR1 MNHEY, CDR2 SVGEGT. Trimming cost V 5 bases and J 4 bases, with 17 bases left between them. The CDR3 DNA reads TGTGCCAGCAGTCCGCACACAGGGTACACCACTGAAGCTTTCTTT. Its translation: CASSPHTGYTTEAFF.

This clone showed up just once. The rearrangement uses TRBV15 and TRBJ2-5; D might be TRBD1 or TRBD2, each matching 5 bases. Trimming cost V 5 bases and J 2 bases, with 18 bases left between them. CDR1 is LNHNV, CDR2 YYDKDF, per germline (reference sequence). The CDR3 contains 16 residues. CDR3 in DNA: TGTGCCACCAGCCCCAGGGCGTGGGGGATTCAAGAGACCCAGTACTTC. Translation gives CATSPRAWGIQETQYF.

This rearrangement joins TRBV11-2 to TRBJ2-1; D is perhaps TRBD1 or TRBD2 (7 bases each). The germline V gene encodes CDR1 SGHAT and CDR2 FQNNGV. V lost 5 bases and J 2 bases, leaving 16 bases between the germline ends. CDR3 length: 16 amino acids. CDR3 in DNA: TGTGCCAGCAGCCCATCAGGGGGAGGGCCCTACAATGAGCAGTTCTTC. Its translation is CASSPSGGGPYNEQFF.

The chain is built from TRBV27 and TRBJ2-7; 7 nucleotides match TRBD1. CDR3 size: 16 residues. Per germline, CDR1 MNHEY and CDR2 SMNVEV (reference sequence). The ends lost 5 bases at V and 3 bases at J; junction bases unmatched: 13. The CDR3 coding sequence is TGTGCCAGCAGTCCTTTCGGGGACAGATTCTACTACGAGCAGTACTTC. This encodes CASSPFGDRFYYEQYF.

This clone occurred a few times. CDR3 sequence reads: CASSMVGLAGGGEQYF. The CDR3 bases are TGTGCCAGTAGTATGGTGGGTCTAGCGGGAGGAGGTGAGCAGTACTTC. The chain recombines TRBV19 with TRBJ2-7, with 11 bases that match TRBD2. Trimming took 3 bases from V and 7 from J; bases not matched to a gene: 11. Germline values: CDR1 LNHDA, CDR2 SQIVND (reference sequence). The CDR3 sequence is 16 residues long. Together with reference TRBV19 and TRBJ2-7, the CDR3 gives the full variable domain: DGGITQSPKYLFRKEGQNVTLSCEQNLNHDAMYWYRQDPGQGLRLIYYSQIVNDFQKGDIAEGYSVSREKKESFPLTVTSAQKNPTAFYLCASSMVGLAGGGEQYFGPGTRLTVT.

The rearrangement joins TRBV5-1 to TRBJ2-7; weak D call: TRBD2 (5 bases). Per the germline V gene, CDR1 is SGHRS and CDR2 is YFSETQ. The V gene lost 0 bases and the J gene lost 5 bases, with 9 bases spanning the gap. The CDR3 totals 13 residues. The CDR3: CASSLGGPNEQYF. Written as DNA, the CDR3 is TGCGCCAGCAGCTTGGGCGGGCCCAACGAGCAGTACTTC. The full variable domain, in which reference TRBV5-1 and TRBJ2-7 provide the parts outside the CDR3, is KAGVTQTPRYLIKTRGQQVTLSCSPISGHRSVSWYQQTPGQGLQFLFEYFSETQRNKGNFPGRFSGRQFSNSRSEMNVSTLELGDSALYLCASSLGGPNEQYFGPGTRLTVT.

The count of this clone is one. The genes are TRBV25-1 and TRBJ1-5; D gene unclear. The CDR3 is 14 residues long. Germline V gene data show CDR1 as MGHDK and CDR2 as SYGVNS. The V end lost 2 bases, the J end lost 3 bases, and 8 bases lay between the germline ends. CDR3 protein: CASSEGWVNQPQHF. CDR3 coding DNA: TGTGCCAGCAGTGAAGGGTGGGTCAATCAGCCCCAGCATTTT.

The table lists this clone with a few counts. The chain has TRBV3-1 (or the pseudogene TRBV3-2) and TRBJ2-3; 8 bases line up with TRBD2. The CDR3 extends over 16 amino acids. The germline V gene encodes CDR1 LGHDT and CDR2 YNNKEL (reference sequence). V trimming: 1 base; J trimming: 11 bases; junction bases outside the gene matches: 14. CDR3 sequence (DNA): TGTGCCAGCAGCCAAGGCGCGGGAGGTCGGGGCTTAGGGCAGTATTTT. The encoded protein is CASSQGAGGRGLGQYF.

This clone has more than one count but fewer than ten. V and J are TRBV27 and TRBJ2-7; 7 bases match TRBD1. The CDR3 consists of 13 residues. The junction had 3 bases not matched to a gene; V was cut back by 3 bases and J by 4 bases. The germline V gene encodes CDR1 MNHEY and CDR2 SMNVEV (reference sequence). The CDR3, as DNA: TGTGCCAGCAGTTTTAGGGGGCTATACGAGCAGTACTTC. Translating gives CASSFRGLYEQYF.

About this clone itself: This specimen includes other DNA sequences encoding the same CDR3. V gene TRBV4-1 combines with J gene TRBJ2-1; D tentatively fits TRBD1 or TRBD2 (5 bases each). CDR3 length equals 15 residues. The V and J ends lost 1 base and 0 bases respectively, with 7 bases between them. Germline V gene sequence: CDR1 MGHRA, CDR2 YSYEKL. The CDR3 coding sequence is TGCGCCAGCAGCCAAGGGGGGAGCTCCTACAATGAGCAGTTCTTC. Encoded protein: CASSQGGSSYNEQFF.

This clone was seen only once. CDR3 region: CASYGPAGGRETQYF. CDR3 DNA sequence: TGTGCCAGCTATGGGCCAGCGGGAGGCCGCGAGACCCAGTACTTC. This chain uses TRBV19 with TRBJ2-5; 9 bases are a match to TRBD2. This CDR3 spans 15 amino acids. The V gene's germline CDR1 is LNHDA and CDR2 SQIVND (reference sequence). V dropped 9 bases and J dropped 5; count of bases not matched to a gene: 13.

V gene TRBV28 combines with J gene TRBJ1-4, with 9 bases identical to TRBD1. The ends lost 8 bases at V and 10 bases at J; junction bases unmatched: 11. The CDR3 extends over 14 amino acids. Germline CDR1 is MDHEN and CDR2 is SYDVKM. This CDR3 is CASSTGTGLGKLFF. Written as DNA, the CDR3 is TGTGCCAGCTCCACCGGGACAGGGCTTGGAAAACTGTTTTTT.

The CDR3 spells CASSKGAEVPNYGYTF. The CDR3 bases are TGTGCCAGCTCAAAGGGGGCCGAGGTACCTAACTATGGCTACACCTTC. This chain joins TRBV5-4 and TRBJ1-2; 7 positions agree with TRBD1. The J segment lost 0 bases and the V segment lost 7 bases, leaving 12 bases of the junction unmatched. The CDR3 spans 16 residues. Per the germline V gene, CDR1 is SGHNT and CDR2 is YYREEE (reference sequence). The variable domain in full, completed from reference TRBV5-4 and TRBJ1-2, reads ETGVTQSPTHLIKTRGQQVTLRCSSQSGHNTVSWYQQALGQGPQFIFQYYREEENGRGNFPPRFSGLQFPNYSSELNVNALELDDSALYLCASSKGAEVPNYGYTFGSGTRLTVV.

V gene TRBV27 combines with J gene TRBJ2-3, with D hard to call. The CDR3 is made up of 16 amino acids. Germline V gene data show CDR1 as MNHEY and CDR2 as SMNVEV (reference sequence). The V end was cut by 7 bases, the J end by 0 bases, with 17 bases between. CDR3 sequence: CASTPSADASTDTQYF. In nucleotides, the CDR3 is TGTGCCAGCACCCCTTCGGCGGACGCTAGCACAGATACGCAGTATTTT.

The V call is TRBV28, the J call TRBJ2-7, with D tentatively TRBD2 (6 bases). V gave up 2 bases and J gave up 4 bases, with 12 bases separating them. Germline values: CDR1 MDHEN, CDR2 SYDVKM. The CDR3 contains 14 residues. The CDR3 DNA reads as TGTGCCAGCAGTTTAGGAGGGGCCGGGTACGAGCAGTACTTC. It translates to CASSLGGAGYEQYF.

This clone was counted once. The junction differs from germline at one of its ends, possibly a read error. The chain employs TRBV28 and TRBJ2-7; D could derive from TRBD1 or TRBD2 (6 bases each). The V gene's germline CDR1 is MDHEN and CDR2 SYDVKM. This CDR3 has 15 amino acids. CDR3 nucleotide sequence: TGTGCCAGCAGTTTATCCGGGGGCTACGGTCCCCAGGTGGACTTC. Its protein product is CASSLSGGYGPQVDF.